The source of this T cell receptor beta chain is a study of blood T cell repertoires in COVID-19. Across the study: Specimens from acute and convalescent COVID-19 originated in the United States, Italy and Spain. T cells, B-cell-depleted T cells, or PBMCs supplied cDNA or gDNA.

Original processing notes: Reference gene primer amplification in the assay estimated nucleated cell counts. Clones were sequenced by immunoSEQ multiplex PCR, and TCRdb holds only the in-frame ones, with some missing. The DNA was the basis for D and trimming; V, J and clone size are from that table. This sample has more than 70,000 clones, with 70% to 80% found just once. V dropped 2 bases and J dropped 7 bases, with 17 bases sitting between them. Germline CDR1 MNHEY, CDR2 SVGEGT. The CDR3 runs to 15 residues. V usage is TRBV6-2 or TRBV6-3 and J usage is TRBJ2-5; D is possibly TRBD2 (6 bases). Sequenced: peripheral blood. This clonotype was sampled from a human donor in a cohort sampled during active COVID-19. The CDR3 coding sequence is TGTGCCAGCAGTTACGGCAGCGGAGGGACGGGGACCCAGTACTTC. It translates to CASSYGSGGTGTQYF.